In this sample, the clone carrying this TCR beta chain turned up many times. Its antigen is undetermined. The data stem from a study of regulatory T cells in long-lasting Graves disease. General study results and limits: Fewer public clonotypes were shared by new patients (roughly 910) than by persistent patients (2,741).

Arm-PCR of CDR3 regions with iRepertoire HTBI primers generated TCR beta libraries. TCRdb analysed the multiplex PCR reads with MiXCR anew, one entry per CDR3 protein. The sample has 520,000 or so distinct CDR3 sequences; more than 10% are singletons. Time point noted: newly diagnosed GD, antithyroid drugs for less than 3 months. The TCR library was made from RNA extracted from PBMCs. CDR1 is MDHEN, CDR2 SYDVKM, per germline. The CDR3 is 13 residues long. V shed 4 bases and J shed 5 bases, with 11 bases lying between them. These data also featured in a second study, about T cells in Graves' hyperthyroidism and ophthalmopathy. That work states: Model output signaled ophthalmopathy a median around 6.9 months ahead of onset.

The sample consisted of peripheral blood mononuclear cells (PBMCs), taken at new diagnosis, from a patient treated with antithyroid drugs. This clonotype was sampled from a woman in her 30s with Graves disease. V and J are TRBV28 and TRBJ1-1, with a weak D call TRBD1 (5 bases). Written as DNA, the CDR3 is TGTGCCAGCAGTTCCCCAGGGAGGACTGAAGCTTTCTTT. Translation: CASSSPGRTEAFF.